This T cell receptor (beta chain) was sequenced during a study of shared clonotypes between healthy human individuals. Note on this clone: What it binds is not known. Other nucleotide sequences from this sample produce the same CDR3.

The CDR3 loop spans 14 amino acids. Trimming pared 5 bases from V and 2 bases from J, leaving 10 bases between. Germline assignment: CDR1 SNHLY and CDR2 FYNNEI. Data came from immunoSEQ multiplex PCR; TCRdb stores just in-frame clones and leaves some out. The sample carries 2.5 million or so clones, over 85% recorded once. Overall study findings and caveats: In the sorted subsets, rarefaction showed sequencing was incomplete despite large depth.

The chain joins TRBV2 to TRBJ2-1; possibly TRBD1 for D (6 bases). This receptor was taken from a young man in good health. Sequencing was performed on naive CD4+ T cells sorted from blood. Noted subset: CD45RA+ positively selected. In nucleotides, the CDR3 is TGTGCCAGCAGTCCACAGGGAACCTACAATGAGCAGTTCTTC. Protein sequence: CASSPQGTYNEQFF.